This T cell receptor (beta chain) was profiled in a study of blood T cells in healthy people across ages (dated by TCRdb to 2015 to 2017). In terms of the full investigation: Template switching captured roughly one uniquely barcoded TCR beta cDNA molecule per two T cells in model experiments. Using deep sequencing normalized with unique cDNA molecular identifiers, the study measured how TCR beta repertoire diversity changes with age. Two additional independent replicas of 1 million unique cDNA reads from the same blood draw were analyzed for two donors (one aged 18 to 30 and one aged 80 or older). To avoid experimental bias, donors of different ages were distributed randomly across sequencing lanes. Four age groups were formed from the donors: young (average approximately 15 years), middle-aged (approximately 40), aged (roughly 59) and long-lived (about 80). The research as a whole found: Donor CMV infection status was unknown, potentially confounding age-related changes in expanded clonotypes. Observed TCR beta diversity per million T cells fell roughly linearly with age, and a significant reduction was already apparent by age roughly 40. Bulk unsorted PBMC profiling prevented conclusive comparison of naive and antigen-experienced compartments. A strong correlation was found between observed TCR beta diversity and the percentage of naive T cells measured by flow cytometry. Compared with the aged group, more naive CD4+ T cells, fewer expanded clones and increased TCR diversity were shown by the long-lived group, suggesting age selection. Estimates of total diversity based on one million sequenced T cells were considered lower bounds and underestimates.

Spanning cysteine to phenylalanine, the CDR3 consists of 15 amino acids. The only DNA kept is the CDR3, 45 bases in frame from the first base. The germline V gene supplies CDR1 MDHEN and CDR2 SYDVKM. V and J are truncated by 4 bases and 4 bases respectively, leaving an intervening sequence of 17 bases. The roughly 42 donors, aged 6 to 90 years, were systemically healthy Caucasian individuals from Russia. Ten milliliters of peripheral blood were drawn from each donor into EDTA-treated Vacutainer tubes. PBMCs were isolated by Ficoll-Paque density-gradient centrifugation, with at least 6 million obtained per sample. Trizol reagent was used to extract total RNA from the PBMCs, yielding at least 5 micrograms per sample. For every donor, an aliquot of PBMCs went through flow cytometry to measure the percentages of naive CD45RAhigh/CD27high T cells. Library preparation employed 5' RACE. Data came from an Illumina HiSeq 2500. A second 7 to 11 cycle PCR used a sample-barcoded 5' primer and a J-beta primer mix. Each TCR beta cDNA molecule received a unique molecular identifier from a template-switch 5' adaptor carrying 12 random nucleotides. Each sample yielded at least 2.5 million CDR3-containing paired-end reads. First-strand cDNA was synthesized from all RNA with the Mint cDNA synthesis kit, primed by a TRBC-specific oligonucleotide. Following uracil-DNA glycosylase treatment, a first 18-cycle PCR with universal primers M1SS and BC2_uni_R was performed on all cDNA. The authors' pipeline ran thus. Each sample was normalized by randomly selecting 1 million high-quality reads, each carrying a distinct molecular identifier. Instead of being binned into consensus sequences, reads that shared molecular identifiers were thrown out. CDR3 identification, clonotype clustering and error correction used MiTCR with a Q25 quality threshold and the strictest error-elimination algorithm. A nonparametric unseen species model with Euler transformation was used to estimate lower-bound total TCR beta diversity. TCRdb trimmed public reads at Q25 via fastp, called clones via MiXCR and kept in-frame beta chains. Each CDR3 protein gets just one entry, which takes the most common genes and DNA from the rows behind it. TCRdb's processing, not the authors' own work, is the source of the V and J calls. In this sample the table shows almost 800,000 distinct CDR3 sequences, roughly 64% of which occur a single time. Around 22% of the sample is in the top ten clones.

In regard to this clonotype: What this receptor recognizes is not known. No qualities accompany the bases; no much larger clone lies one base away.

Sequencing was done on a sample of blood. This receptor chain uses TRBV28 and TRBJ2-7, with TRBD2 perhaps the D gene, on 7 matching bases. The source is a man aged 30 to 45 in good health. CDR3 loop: CASSSGGPRGYEQYF. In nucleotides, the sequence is TGTGCCAGCAGTTCCGGGGGGCCTCGAGGGTACGAGCAGTACTTC.